This T cell receptor beta chain was retrieved from a study of CD8 T cells in ankylosing spondylitis. Points on this clonotype: Its antigen is as yet unknown.

The CDR3 covers 16 residues. V was clipped by 2 bases and J by 0 bases; unmatched bases: 3. Germline CDR1 and CDR2: MRHNA and SNTAGT. General study findings and limits: Disease-linked clones were found to be CD8+ and relatively rare in peripheral blood. Enrichment of disease-linked clones was reportedly significant in matched ankylosing spondylitis synovial fluid. Previously reported in reactive arthritis synovial fluid and blood were some of the motif variants. Typical of ankylosing spondylitis blood, it appeared, was a TCR beta motif of eight highly homologous variants.

Using quantitative 5'-RACE with molecular barcodes, the authors made TCR beta libraries. From the 5' RACE reads, TCRdb called clonotypes with MiXCR, one entry per CDR3 protein. Of approximately 550,000 distinct CDR3 sequences in the sample, roughly 12% were seen once. The chain employs TRBV6-4 and TRBJ2-1; 8 bases agree with TRBD2. The clonotype originates from a male donor with ankylosing spondylitis. Sequenced: blood, either unsorted or a sorted T cell fraction (not recorded which). As DNA, the CDR3 is TGTGCCAGCAGTGACGCTAGCGGGTTCTCCTACAATGAGCAGTTCTTC. Amino acids: CASSDASGFSYNEQFF.